This T cell receptor beta chain was sequenced during a study of cytotoxic CD8 clonotypes in ibrutinib-treated CLL (dated by TCRdb to the early 2020s). Notes on the research overall: The cohort was composed of about a dozen relapsed/refractory and roughly 16 treatment-naive patients; IGHV unmutated status was identified in some 17 patients. Responses were partial in some 24 patients and complete in 2; after median around 66 months follow-up, roughly 14 stayed in remission and roughly twelve progressed. Samples at response were collected after a median of approximately twelve months of treatment, with a range of 6 to 36 months. On average, each sample yielded 250,000 to 300,000 productive templates and roughly 95,000 productive rearrangements. Every remission and progressive disease sample was obtained while ibrutinib was still being received by the patients. Cryopreserved peripheral blood mononuclear cells were obtained before treatment, at response, and at either sustained remission or disease progression. Of the approximately 86 participants in the trial, about two dozen had longitudinal samples available. Broad study findings and their caveats: At ibrutinib response clonality went up, during sustained remission it held steady, and at progression it dropped back toward baseline. Sampling times were not matched between patients in sustained remission and patients whose disease was progressing, and lymph node repertoires were not examined. Public clonotypes were rare and either shrank or stayed stable during treatment, and the rise in clonality at ibrutinib response reflected expansion of private clonotypes. Baseline clonality was found to be higher than that of age-matched healthy donors and was strongly correlated with circulating CD8+ T-cell counts.

On a MiSeq, deep resolution sequencing aimed for a depth between 1 in 1 million and 1 in 200,000 T cells, with each clonotype covered approximately 9.2x on average. The immunoSEQ hsTCRB Kit was used to generate the TCR beta libraries. The source study handled its data this way. The data were analyzed with ImmunoSEQ Analyzer and ImmunoSEQ Data Assistant, and V, D and J gene assignments followed IMGT definitions. Clonality was computed as one minus normalized Shannon entropy of productive rearrangement frequencies, ranging from 0 to 1. Public clonotype analysis was restricted to overrepresented clonotypes comprising at least 0.05% of each patient's repertoire. Some 14 age-matched healthy donor repertoires from immuneACCESS served as clonality controls. The clones in this table, taken by TCRdb from immuneACCESS, are in-frame only. Not every clone is retained; where verified, under half of the shortfall comes from an unresolved V gene, and the cause of the rest is unknown. V and J calls and clone size are as listed in that table; D and trimming were resolved from the DNA. The sample includes 300,000 or so clones, with about 61% observed a single time. In total, the top ten clones hold about 6.7% of the sample.

For TCR beta library preparation, roughly 2 micrograms of genomic DNA were extracted from the cryopreserved PBMCs. High-throughput TCR beta sequencing was performed on longitudinal blood samples from CLL patients receiving ibrutinib monotherapy. The patients were enrolled in a single-center, open-label phase 2 trial of ibrutinib monotherapy. In the case of this clone: Its binding antigen is unknown. One base away there is no much larger clone; base qualities are not given.

V is reduced by 3 bases and J by 3 bases, leaving a spacing of 12 bases between them. The CDR1 and CDR2 encoded by the germline V gene are SGDLS and YYNGEE. The CDR3, cysteine through phenylalanine, is 15 amino acids long. This entry keeps only the CDR3 DNA: 45 bases, framed from base 1. The TCR originated in a human donor with chronic lymphocytic leukemia. The sequence is built from TRBV9 and TRBJ2-2; 6 matching bases give a weak D call of TRBD2. The source material was PBMCs, sampled after 36 months of ibrutinib treatment. The DNA reads as follows: TGTGCCAGCAGCGCCCTAGCGACTCACACCGGGGAGCTGTTTTTT. The resulting protein is CASSALATHTGELFF.